Shown below are 13 T cell receptor beta chains from a single sample sequenced in a study of patients and donors after allogeneic stem cell transplantation. Using its own MiXCR run on the RT-PCR reads, TCRdb lists one record per CDR3 protein. The table includes some 960,000 distinct CDR3 sequences, more than 15% detected once. The sequencing input was blood, either unsorted or a sorted T cell fraction (not recorded which). All receptors come from a human donor who was either an allogeneic HSCT recipient or a stem cell or donor lymphocyte infusion donor (not recorded which). It is not recorded whose cells these are; they may come from a transplant donor.

This chain joins TRBV5-8 and TRBJ1-2, with D possibly being TRBD1 (5 bases). Looked up from germline, CDR1 is SGHTS and CDR2 is YDEGEE. The CDR3 runs 14 residues. Trimming shortened V by 4 bases and J by 8 bases, and 18 bases separated the two germline ends. CDR3 DNA: TGTGCCAGCAGCCACCGCTCGAGGGGCGACGGCTACACCTTC. Protein sequence: CASSHRSRGDGYTF.

This clonotype was counted only a few times. This chain joins TRBV20-1 and TRBJ2-1; D is perhaps TRBD2 (5 bases). CDR1 and CDR2 from the germline V gene are DFQATT and SNEGSKA (reference sequence). V gave up 5 bases and J gave up 1 base, with 15 bases separating them. CDR3 length: 15 residues. CDR3 in amino acids: CSAPESGLSYNEQFF. The CDR3 nucleotides read TGCAGTGCTCCCGAAAGCGGACTTTCCTACAATGAGCAGTTCTTC.

Here the CDR3 reads CASSISDRNTEAFF. The CDR3, as DNA: TGTGCCAGCAGTATCTCGGACAGGAACACTGAAGCTTTCTTT. The chain joins TRBV6-1 to TRBJ1-1; a weak D match, TRBD1 (6 bases). The CDR3 consists of 14 residues. Germline V CDR1 and CDR2: MNHNS, SASEGT. V was clipped by 5 bases and J by 1 base, with 11 bases between them.

This clonotype was seen many times. The chain carries TRBV7-9 and TRBJ2-1; 9 nucleotides match TRBD2. V lost 3 bases and J lost 6; bases outside the gene matches: 9. This CDR3 is 16 amino acids long. CDR1 is SEHNR, CDR2 FQNEAQ, per germline (reference sequence). CDR3 sequence: CASSLPLAGKINEQFF. The DNA for the CDR3 is TGTGCCAGCAGCTTGCCCCTAGCGGGGAAGATCAATGAGCAGTTCTTC.

The J gene is TRBJ1-6, the V gene TRBV27, with 7 bases aligning to TRBD1. V trimming: 6 bases; J trimming: 3 bases; junction bases outside the gene matches: 2. The germline V gene encodes CDR1 MNHEY and CDR2 SMNVEV (reference sequence). The CDR3 sequence is 14 residues long. CDR3 residues: CASSNRGYNSPLHF. CDR3 bases: TGTGCCAGCAGCAACAGGGGCTATAATTCACCCCTCCACTTT.

The chain links TRBV3-1 to TRBJ1-1; D is perhaps TRBD1 (5 bases). The CDR3 loop spans 15 amino acids. Germline CDR1 LGHDT, CDR2 YNNKEL (reference sequence). V shed 4 bases and J shed 6 bases, with 18 bases lying between them. As DNA, the CDR3 is TGTGCCAGCAGCCTAAGACGACCCCAGGGAGCTGAAGCTTTCTTT. Its protein is CASSLRRPQGAEAFF.

This clonotype was seen a handful of times. The V gene is TRBV6-5, the J gene TRBJ1-5, with D uncertain. The germline V gene encodes CDR1 MNHEY and CDR2 SVGAGI. Trimming took off 0 bases at V and 3 bases at J, with 12 bases between the two ends. The CDR3 runs 16 residues. The CDR3 region has the DNA TGTGCCAGCAGTTACTCGGCCGCAGACCTCAATCAGCCCCAGCATTTT. Protein product: CASSYSAADLNQPQHF.

In its sample, this clonotype was seen a few times. The CDR3 reads CATSRDGTQETQYF. As DNA, the CDR3 is TGTGCCACCAGCAGAGACGGGACCCAAGAGACCCAGTACTTC. The chain has TRBV15 and TRBJ2-5; D may be TRBD1 or TRBD2 (5 bases each). The germline V and J ends were trimmed by 0 bases and 1 base, with 6 bases remaining between them. CDR1 is LNHNV, CDR2 YYDKDF, per germline (reference sequence). The length of the CDR3 is 14 residues.

This clonotype has ten or more counts. CDR3 protein: CASSPDSRGETQYF. The CDR3, as DNA: TGCGCCAGCAGCCCGGACTCCAGAGGGGAGACCCAGTACTTC. The J gene is TRBJ2-5, the V gene TRBV5-1; D may be TRBD2 (5 bases). V lost 4 bases to trimming and J lost 5 bases, with 15 bases between them. CDR1 SGHRS and CDR2 YFSETQ come from the germline V gene. The CDR3 is 14 residues long.

This sequence joins TRBV6-1 and TRBJ2-7; D possibly corresponds to TRBD2 (5 bases). Germline CDR1 MNHNS, CDR2 SASEGT. V lost 6 bases to trimming and J lost 5 bases, with 17 bases between them. The CDR3 contains 14 residues. CDR3: CASSQSSFYHEQYF. In DNA, the CDR3 is TGTGCCAGCAGCCAGTCTAGCTTCTACCACGAGCAGTACTTC.

The chain joins TRBV20-1 to TRBJ2-7; maybe TRBD2 (6 bases). V was shortened by 5 bases and J by 9 bases, with 11 bases between the two germline ends. Per germline, CDR1 DFQATT and CDR2 SNEGSKA (reference sequence). The CDR3 length is 10 residues. The DNA of the CDR3 is TGCAGTGCTCGGGGGACTTCGCAGTACTTC. Its translation is CSARGTSQYF.

A few counts support this clonotype. The V and J genes are TRBV12-3 or TRBV12-4 and TRBJ1-5; D unresolved. This CDR3 contains 16 residues. Trimming took 3 bases from V and 5 from J, leaving 17 bases between them. CDR3 sequence reads: CASSFGVHSVDQPQHF. The CDR3 nucleotides read TGTGCCAGCAGTTTTGGTGTTCATTCGGTAGATCAGCCCCAGCATTTT.

The gene calls are TRBV20-1 and TRBJ1-2; unclear D gene. Germline V lookup: CDR1 DFQATT, CDR2 SNEGSKA (reference sequence). The CDR3 is made up of 13 amino acids. The V gene lost 3 bases and the J gene lost 2 bases, with 10 bases spanning the gap. The CDR3 loop reads CSARVVVNYGYTF. As DNA, the CDR3 is TGCAGTGCTAGGGTCGTCGTAAACTATGGCTACACCTTC.